This record covers a single T cell receptor beta chain. The entry originates in a study of blood T cell repertoires in COVID-19. For the study at large: Sources were T cells, B-cell-depleted T cells, or PBMCs; the material itself was cDNA or gDNA.

Sequenced by immunoSEQ multiplex PCR; TCRdb stores in-frame clones only, minus some. The top ten hold approximately 4.1% of the sample, which has about 140,000 clones, around 86% seen once. The length of the CDR3 is 16 residues. V was shortened by 4 bases and J by 3 bases, with 15 bases between the two germline ends. Germline V CDR1 and CDR2: SGHVS, FQNEAQ. The origin of this receptor is a woman older than 75 with acute or convalescent COVID-19. The rearrangement uses TRBV7-8 and TRBJ1-4; the D gene is possibly TRBD1 (5 bases). Sequencing was carried out using peripheral blood. This CDR3 is CASSSRGVGANEKLFF. The CDR3 DNA is TGTGCCAGCAGCTCCCGGGGGGTGGGAGCTAATGAAAAACTGTTTTTT.